This T cell receptor (beta chain) originates from a study of blood T cell repertoires in COVID-19. Study overall: T cells, B-cell-depleted T cells, or PBMCs supplied cDNA or gDNA.

Data came from immunoSEQ multiplex PCR; TCRdb stores just in-frame clones and leaves some out. The table shows around 390,000 clones, with 80% to 90% occurring only once. This study enrolled people aged 18 to 89 from under 25 US geographic areas. Symptom resolution, clearance, or two negative PCRs marked the recovered donors of Cohort 3. V dropped 2 bases and J dropped 0 bases, with 4 bases sitting between them. The CDR3 consists of 13 residues. Points on this clone: At the DNA level, this CDR3 is encoded by other sequences in the same sample as well.

This chain links TRBV12-3 or TRBV12-4 with TRBJ1-1; D gene uncertain. The sample taken for sequencing was PBMCs or T cells enriched from blood (not recorded which). This TCR came from a woman aged 50 to 60 who had recovered from COVID-19. The CDR3 DNA sequence: TGTGCCAGCAGTTTATCAATGAACACTGAAGCTTTCTTT. Its protein is CASSLSMNTEAFF.